The clone carrying this TCR beta chain was observed a handful of times. Its antigen is unknown. This entry belongs to a study of T cell repertoires in cytomegalovirus infection. Study-wide context: Both CMV infection and a matching HLA type were indicated by public TCR beta signatures.

Whole-study results and caveats: Carriers of CMV and the relevant HLA type were discriminated by public TCR beta frequency. CMV-specific TCR beta clonotypes restricted by HLA-C were the ones dominating the ex vivo response.

From the reads, TCRdb called clonotypes with MiXCR, one entry per CDR3 protein. Among over 150,000 distinct CDR3 sequences, about 15% were seen once, and the ten largest hold roughly 24%. The sequenced sample was CD8+ T cells from PBMCs. The receptor was derived from a human donor in good health (CMV status not recorded). Some clones in this sample may be carry-over from other donors' samples.

CDR3 region: CSVSIPGLADNEQFF. For the CDR3, the DNA is TGCAGCGTCTCCATCCCGGGGCTAGCGGACAATGAGCAGTTCTTC. The rearrangement links TRBV29-1 to TRBJ2-1; 7 bases agree with TRBD2. Unmatched junction bases numbered 13, after V lost 6 bases and J lost 5 bases. The CDR3 extends over 15 amino acids. Looked up from germline, CDR1 is SQVTM and CDR2 is ANQGSEA.